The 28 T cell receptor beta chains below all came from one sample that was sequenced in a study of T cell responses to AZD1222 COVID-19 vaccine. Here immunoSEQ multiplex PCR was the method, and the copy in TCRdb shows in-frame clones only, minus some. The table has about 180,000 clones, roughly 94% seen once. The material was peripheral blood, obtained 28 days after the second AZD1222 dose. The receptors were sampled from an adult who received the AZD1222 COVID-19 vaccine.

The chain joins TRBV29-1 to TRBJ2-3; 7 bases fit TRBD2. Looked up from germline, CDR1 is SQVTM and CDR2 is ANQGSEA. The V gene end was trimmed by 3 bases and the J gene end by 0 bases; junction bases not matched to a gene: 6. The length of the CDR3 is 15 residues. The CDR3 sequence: CSVDGTKSSTDTQYF. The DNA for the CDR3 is TGCAGCGTTGACGGGACTAAATCTAGCACAGATACGCAGTATTTT.

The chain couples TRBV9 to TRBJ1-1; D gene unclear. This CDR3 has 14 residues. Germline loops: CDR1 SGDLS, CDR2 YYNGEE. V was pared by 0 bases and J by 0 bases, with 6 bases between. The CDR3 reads CASSVEQMNTEAFF. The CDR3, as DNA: TGTGCCAGCAGCGTAGAACAGATGAACACTGAAGCTTTCTTT.

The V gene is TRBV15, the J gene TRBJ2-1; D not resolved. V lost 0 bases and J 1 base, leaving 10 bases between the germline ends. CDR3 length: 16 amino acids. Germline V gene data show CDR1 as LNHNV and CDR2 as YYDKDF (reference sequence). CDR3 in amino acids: CATSRDRSPSYNEQFF. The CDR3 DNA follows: TGTGCCACCAGCAGAGATCGAAGCCCTTCCTACAATGAGCAGTTCTTC.

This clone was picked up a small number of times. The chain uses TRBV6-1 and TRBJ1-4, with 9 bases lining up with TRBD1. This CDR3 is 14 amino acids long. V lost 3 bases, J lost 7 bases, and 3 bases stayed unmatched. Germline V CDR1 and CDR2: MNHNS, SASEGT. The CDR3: CASSEGTGFEKLFF. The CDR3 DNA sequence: TGTGCCAGCAGTGAGGGGACAGGGTTTGAAAAACTGTTTTTT.

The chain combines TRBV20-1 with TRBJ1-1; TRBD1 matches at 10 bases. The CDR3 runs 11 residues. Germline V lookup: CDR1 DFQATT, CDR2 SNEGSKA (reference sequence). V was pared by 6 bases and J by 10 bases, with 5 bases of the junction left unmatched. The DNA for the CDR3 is TGCAGTGCCAGGACAGGGGGATTAGCTTTCTTT. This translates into CSARTGGLAFF.

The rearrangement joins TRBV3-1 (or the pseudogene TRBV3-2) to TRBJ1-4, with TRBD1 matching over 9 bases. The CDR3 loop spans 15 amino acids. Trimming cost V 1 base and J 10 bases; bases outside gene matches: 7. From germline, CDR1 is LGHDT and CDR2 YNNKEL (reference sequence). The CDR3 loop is CASSQGLTGGGKLFF. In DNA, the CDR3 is TGTGCCAGCAGCCAAGGCCTTACAGGGGGCGGAAAACTGTTTTTT.

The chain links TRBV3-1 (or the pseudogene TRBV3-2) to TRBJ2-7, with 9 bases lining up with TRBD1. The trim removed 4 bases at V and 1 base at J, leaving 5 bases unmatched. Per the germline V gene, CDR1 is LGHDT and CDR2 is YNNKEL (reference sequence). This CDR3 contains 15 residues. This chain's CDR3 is CASSRPGQGSYEQYF. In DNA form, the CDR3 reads TGTGCCAGCAGCCGCCCGGGACAGGGTTCCTACGAGCAGTACTTC.

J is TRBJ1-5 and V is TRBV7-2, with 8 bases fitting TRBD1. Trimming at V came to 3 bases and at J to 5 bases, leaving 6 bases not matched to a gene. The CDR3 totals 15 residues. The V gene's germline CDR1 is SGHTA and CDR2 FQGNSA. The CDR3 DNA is TGTGCCAGCAGCTTCCTGGACAGGGCGGATCAGCCCCAGCATTTT. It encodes CASSFLDRADQPQHF.

CDR3: CASSKTGTSGATSYEQYF. The CDR3 DNA is TGTGCCAGCAGCAAAACCGGGACTAGCGGGGCGACCTCCTACGAGCAGTACTTC. The rearrangement links TRBV21-1 to TRBJ2-7; the D segment call TRBD2 is taken from the table without a DNA check. TRBV21-1 constitutes a pseudogene. This CDR3 has 18 amino acids.

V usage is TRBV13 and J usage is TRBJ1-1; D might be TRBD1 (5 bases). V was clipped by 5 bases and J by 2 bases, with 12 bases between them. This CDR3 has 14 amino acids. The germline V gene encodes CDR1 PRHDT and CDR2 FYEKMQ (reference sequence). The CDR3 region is CASSPWDGNTEAFF. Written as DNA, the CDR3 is TGTGCCAGCAGCCCTTGGGACGGAAACACTGAAGCTTTCTTT. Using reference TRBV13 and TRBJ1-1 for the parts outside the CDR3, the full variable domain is AAGVIQSPRHLIKEKRETATLKCYPIPRHDTVYWYQQGPGQDPQFLISFYEKMQSDKGSIPDRFSAQQFSDYHSELNMSSLELGDSALYFCASSPWDGNTEAFFGQGTRLTVV.

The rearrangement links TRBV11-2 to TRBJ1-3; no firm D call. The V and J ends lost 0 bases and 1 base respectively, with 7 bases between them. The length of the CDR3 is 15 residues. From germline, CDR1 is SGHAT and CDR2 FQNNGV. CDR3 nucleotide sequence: TGTGCCAGCAGCTTAGAGTCCCCATCTGGAAACACCATATATTTT. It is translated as CASSLESPSGNTIYF.

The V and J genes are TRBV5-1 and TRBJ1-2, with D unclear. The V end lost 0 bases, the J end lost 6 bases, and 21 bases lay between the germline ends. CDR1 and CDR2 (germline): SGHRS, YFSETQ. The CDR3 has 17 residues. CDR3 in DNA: TGCGCCAGCAGCTTGGCCCCGAGTCAGGTCATAGTTGATGGCTACACCTTC. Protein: CASSLAPSQVIVDGYTF.

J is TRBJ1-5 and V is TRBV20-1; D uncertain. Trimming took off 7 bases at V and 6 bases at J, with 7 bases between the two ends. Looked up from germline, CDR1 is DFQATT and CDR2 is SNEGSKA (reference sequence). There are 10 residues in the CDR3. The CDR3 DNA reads TGCAGTGTTGCGGGTCAGCCCCAGCATTTT. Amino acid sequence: CSVAGQPQHF.

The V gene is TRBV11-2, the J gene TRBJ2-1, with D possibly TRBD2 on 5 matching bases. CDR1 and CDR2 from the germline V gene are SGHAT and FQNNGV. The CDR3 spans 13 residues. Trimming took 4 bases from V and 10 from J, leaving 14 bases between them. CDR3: CASSSGFREEQFF. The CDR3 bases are TGTGCCAGCAGCTCTGGCTTTCGGGAAGAGCAGTTCTTC.

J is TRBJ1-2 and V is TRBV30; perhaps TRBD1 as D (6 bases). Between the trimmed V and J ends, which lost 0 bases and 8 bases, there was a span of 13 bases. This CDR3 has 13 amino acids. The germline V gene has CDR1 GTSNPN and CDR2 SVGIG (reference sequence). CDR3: CAWSVQGGGGYTF. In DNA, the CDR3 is TGTGCCTGGAGTGTACAAGGGGGAGGGGGCTACACCTTC.

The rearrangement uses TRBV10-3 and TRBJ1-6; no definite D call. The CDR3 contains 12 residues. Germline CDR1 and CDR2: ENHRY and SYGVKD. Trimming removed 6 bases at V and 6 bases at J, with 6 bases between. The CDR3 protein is CAIRGSNSPLHF. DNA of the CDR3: TGTGCCATCAGGGGGAGTAATTCACCCCTCCACTTT.

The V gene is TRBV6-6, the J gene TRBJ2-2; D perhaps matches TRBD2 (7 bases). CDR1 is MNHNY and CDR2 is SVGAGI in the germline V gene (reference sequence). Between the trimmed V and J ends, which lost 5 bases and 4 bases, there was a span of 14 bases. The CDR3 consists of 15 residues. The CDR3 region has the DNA TGTGCCAGCAGTGCCCTGGGAGGGGGCACCGGGGAGCTGTTTTTT. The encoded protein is CASSALGGGTGELFF.

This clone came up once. The CDR3 bases are TGTGCCAGCAGCCTCCGAGGGGGGGGCCGGTCGGGCTACACCTTC. It translates to CASSLRGGGRSGYTF. The V gene is TRBV5-4, the J gene TRBJ1-2; tentative D call: TRBD1 (6 bases). V dropped 4 bases and J dropped 8 bases, with 21 bases sitting between them. The CDR3 sequence is 15 residues long. Germline CDR1 reads SGHNT; CDR2 reads YYREEE (reference sequence).

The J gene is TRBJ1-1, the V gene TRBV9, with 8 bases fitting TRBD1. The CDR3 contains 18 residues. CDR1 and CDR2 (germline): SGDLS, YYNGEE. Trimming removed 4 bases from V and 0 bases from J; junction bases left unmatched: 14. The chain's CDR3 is CASSPETGDLSMNTEAFF. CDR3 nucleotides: TGTGCCAGCAGCCCAGAGACAGGGGATTTGTCCATGAACACTGAAGCTTTCTTT. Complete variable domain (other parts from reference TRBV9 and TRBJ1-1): DSGVTQTPKHLITATGQRVTLRCSPRSGDLSVYWYQQSLDQGLQFLIQYYNGEERAKGNILERFSAQQFPDLHSELNLSSLELGDSALYFCASSPETGDLSMNTEAFFGQGTRLTVV.

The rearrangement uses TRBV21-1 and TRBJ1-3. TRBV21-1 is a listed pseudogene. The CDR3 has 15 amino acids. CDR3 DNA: TGTGCCAGCAGCAAAGGCCACTCTCTCCCGAACACCATATATTTT. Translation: CASSKGHSLPNTIYF.

CDR3 sequence (DNA): TGTGCCACCAGTACCCACGCGGCTAGCGGTCTACAAGAGACCCAGTACTTC. Protein sequence: CATSTHAASGLQETQYF. The chain combines TRBV24-1 with TRBJ2-5, with 7 bases aligning to TRBD2. From germline, CDR1 is KGHDR and CDR2 SFDVKD. Trimming removed 6 bases from V and 2 bases from J; junction bases left unmatched: 14. This CDR3 has 17 residues.

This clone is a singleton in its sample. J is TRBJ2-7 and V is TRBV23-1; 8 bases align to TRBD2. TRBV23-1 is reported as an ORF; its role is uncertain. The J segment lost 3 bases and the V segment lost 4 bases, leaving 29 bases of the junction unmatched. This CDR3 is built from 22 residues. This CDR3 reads CASSPNLVGGGGLVVLRYEQYF. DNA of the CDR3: TGCGCCAGCAGTCCAAACCTAGTGGGGGGAGGGGGACTAGTGGTTCTCCGCTACGAGCAGTACTTC.

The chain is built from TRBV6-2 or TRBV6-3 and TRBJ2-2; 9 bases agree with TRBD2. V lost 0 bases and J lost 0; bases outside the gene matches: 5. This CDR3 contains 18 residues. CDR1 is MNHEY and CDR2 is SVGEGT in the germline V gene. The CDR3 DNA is TGTGCCAGCAGTTACTCTCCAGCGGGGGGCACGAACACCGGGGAGCTGTTTTTT. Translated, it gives CASSYSPAGGTNTGELFF.

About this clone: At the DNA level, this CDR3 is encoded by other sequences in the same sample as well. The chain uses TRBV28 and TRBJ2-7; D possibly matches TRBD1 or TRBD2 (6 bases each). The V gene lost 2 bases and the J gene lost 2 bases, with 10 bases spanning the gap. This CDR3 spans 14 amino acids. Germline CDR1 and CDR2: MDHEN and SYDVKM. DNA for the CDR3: TGTGCCAGCAGTTTAGGTGGGGGGCCCTACGAGCAGTACTTC. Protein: CASSLGGGPYEQYF.

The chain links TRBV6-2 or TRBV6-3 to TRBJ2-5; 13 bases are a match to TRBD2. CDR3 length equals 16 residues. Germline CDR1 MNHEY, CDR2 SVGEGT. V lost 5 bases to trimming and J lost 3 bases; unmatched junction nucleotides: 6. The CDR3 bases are TGTGCCAGCAGTAAGGGACTAGCGGGGCCGAAAGAGACCCAGTACTTC. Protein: CASSKGLAGPKETQYF.

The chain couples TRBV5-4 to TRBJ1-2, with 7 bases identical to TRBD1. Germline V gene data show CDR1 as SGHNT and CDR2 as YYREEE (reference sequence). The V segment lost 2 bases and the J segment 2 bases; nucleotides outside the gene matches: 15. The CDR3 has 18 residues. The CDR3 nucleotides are TGTGCCAGCAGCTTACTAATGATCGGGACAGTCTTAAACTATGGCTACACCTTC. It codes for CASSLLMIGTVLNYGYTF.

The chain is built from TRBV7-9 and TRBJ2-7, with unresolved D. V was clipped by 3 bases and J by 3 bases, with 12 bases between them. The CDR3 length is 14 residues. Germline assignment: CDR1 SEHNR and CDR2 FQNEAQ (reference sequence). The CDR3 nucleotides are TGTGCCAGCAGCTTCAAAGCGTCCTTCTACGAGCAGTACTTC. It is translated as CASSFKASFYEQYF.

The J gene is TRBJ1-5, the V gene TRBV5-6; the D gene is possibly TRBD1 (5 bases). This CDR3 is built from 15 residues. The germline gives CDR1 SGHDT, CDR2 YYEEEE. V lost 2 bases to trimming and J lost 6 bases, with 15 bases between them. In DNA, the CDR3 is TGTGCCAGCAGCTTAGGGTGGGGTAGGGGTCAGCCCCAGCATTTT. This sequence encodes CASSLGWGRGQPQHF.